This T cell receptor (beta chain) was sequenced during a study of regulatory T cells in long-lasting Graves disease. Study summary: Graves' disease counted as persistent after over 5 years of antithyroid drugs with positive TSH receptor antibodies.

This clonotype was observed a handful of times. Its antigen is unknown. Described time point: persistent/refractory GD, antithyroid drugs over 5 years with positive TRAb. RNA from PBMCs was the source of the TCR library. It was American Thyroid Association guidelines that determined Graves' disease diagnosis. Libraries of TCR beta came from iRepertoire HTBI primers plus Arm-PCR of CDR3 regions. TCRdb re-analysed the multiplex PCR reads in MiXCR, keeping a single row per CDR3 protein. The data show about 430,000 distinct CDR3 sequences, over 20% seen once. This CDR3 contains 14 residues. Germline CDR1 MNHEY, CDR2 SVGEGT. Trimming shortened V by 2 bases and J by 1 base, and 6 bases separated the two germline ends. Study-wide results and caveats: New patients shared more than 950 public clonotypes, and persistent patients shared more, with a few thousand.

This TCR was recovered from a female donor with Graves disease. The sample in question was peripheral blood mononuclear cells (PBMCs), obtained when the disease was refractory, from a patient treated with antithyroid drugs. The V call is TRBV6-2 or TRBV6-3, the J call TRBJ2-4, with unresolved D. The CDR3 DNA is TGTGCCAGCAGTTACCTTCAGGCCAAAAACATTCAGTACTTC. Translated: CASSYLQAKNIQYF.